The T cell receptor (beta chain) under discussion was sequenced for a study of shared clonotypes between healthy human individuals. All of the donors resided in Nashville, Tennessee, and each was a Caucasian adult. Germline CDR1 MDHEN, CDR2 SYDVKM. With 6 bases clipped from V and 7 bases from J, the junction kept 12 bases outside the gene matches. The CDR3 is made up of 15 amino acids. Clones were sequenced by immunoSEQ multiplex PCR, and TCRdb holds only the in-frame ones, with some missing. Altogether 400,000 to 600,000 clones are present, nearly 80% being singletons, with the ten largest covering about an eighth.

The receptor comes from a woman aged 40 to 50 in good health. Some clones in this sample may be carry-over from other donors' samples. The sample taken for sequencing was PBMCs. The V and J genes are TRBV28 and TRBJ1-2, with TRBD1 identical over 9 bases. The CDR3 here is CASSLRDRDSAGYTF. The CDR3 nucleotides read TGTGCCAGCAGCCTCCGGGACAGGGACTCTGCTGGCTACACCTTC.